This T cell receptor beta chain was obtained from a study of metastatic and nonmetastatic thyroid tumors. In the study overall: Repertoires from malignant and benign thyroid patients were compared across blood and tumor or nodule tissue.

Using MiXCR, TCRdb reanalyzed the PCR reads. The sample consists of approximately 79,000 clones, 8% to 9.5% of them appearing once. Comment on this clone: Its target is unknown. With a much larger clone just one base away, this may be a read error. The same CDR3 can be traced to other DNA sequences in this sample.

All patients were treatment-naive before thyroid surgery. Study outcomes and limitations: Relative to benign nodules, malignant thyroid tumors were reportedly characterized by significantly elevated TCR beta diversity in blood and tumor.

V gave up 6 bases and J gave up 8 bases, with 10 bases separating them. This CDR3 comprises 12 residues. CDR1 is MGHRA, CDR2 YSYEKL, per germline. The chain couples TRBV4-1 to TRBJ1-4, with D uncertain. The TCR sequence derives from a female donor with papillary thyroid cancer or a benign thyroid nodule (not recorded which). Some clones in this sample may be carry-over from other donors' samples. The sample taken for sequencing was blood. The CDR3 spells CASRRVGEKLFF. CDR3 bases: TGCGCCAGCAGGCGCGTAGGGGAAAAACTGTTTTTT.